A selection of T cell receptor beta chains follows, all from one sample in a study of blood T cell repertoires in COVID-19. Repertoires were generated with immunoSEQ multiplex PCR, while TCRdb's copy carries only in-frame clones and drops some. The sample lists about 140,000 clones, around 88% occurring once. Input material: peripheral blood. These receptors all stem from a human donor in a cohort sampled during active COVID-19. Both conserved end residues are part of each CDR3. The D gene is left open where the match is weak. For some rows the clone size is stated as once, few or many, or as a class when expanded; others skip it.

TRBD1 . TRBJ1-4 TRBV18 CASSPGTGDEKLFF TGTGCCAGCTCGCCCGGGACAGGAGATGAAAAACTGTTTTTT
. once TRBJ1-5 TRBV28 CASSWTLLGLNQPQHF TGTGCCAGCAGTTGGACCCTCCTAGGACTAAATCAGCCCCAGCATTTT
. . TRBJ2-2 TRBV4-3 CASSQDLGGNTGELFF TGCGCCAGCAGCCAAGATTTGGGAGGTAACACCGGGGAGCTGTTTTTT
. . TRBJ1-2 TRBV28 CASSSSFSGYGYTF TGTGCCAGCAGTTCCTCCTTTTCAGGCTATGGCTACACCTTC
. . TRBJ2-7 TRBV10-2 CASSQGHEQYF TGCGCCAGCTCGCAGGGTCACGAGCAGTACTTC
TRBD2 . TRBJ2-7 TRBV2 CASSPRSGGDSYEQYF TGTGCCAGCAGTCCGCGGAGCGGGGGGGATTCCTACGAGCAGTACTTC
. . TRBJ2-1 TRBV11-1 CASSKDRYNEQFF TGTGCCAGCAGCAAAGACAGATACAATGAGCAGTTCTTC
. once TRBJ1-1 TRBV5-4 CASSFGGLNTEAFF TGTGCCAGCAGCTTTGGCGGCTTGAACACTGAAGCTTTCTTT
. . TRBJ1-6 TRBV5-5 CASTPLPTELTYNSPLHF TGTGCCAGCACCCCCCTCCCGACGGAGCTTACCTATAATTCACCCCTCCACTTT
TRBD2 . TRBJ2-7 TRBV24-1 CATSASSGDPYEQYF TGTGCCACCAGTGCGTCTAGCGGGGATCCCTACGAGCAGTACTTC
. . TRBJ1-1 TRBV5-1 CASSSLTAMNTEAFF TGCGCCAGCAGCTCCTTGACAGCCATGAACACTGAAGCTTTCTTT
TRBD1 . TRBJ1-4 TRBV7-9 CASSLVPGTVYEKLFF TGTGCCAGCAGCTTAGTACCCGGGACAGTTTATGAAAAACTGTTTTTT
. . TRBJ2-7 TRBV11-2 CASSLNRDPYEQYF TGTGCCAGCAGCCTAAACAGGGACCCCTACGAGCAGTACTTC
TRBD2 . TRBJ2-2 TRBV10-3 CAISETGGGRLNTGELFF TGTGCCATCAGTGAGACTGGGGGGGGTAGGCTTAACACCGGGGAGCTGTTTTTT
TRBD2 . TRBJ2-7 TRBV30 CAWSRAGTSRYEQYF TGTGCCTGGAGTCGCGCAGGGACTAGTCGATACGAGCAGTACTTC
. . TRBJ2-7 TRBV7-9 CASSLSRGAGELRYEQYF TGTGCCAGCAGCTTATCCCGGGGGGCGGGGGAATTGCGATACGAGCAGTACTTC
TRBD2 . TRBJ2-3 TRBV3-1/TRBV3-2 CASSRETSGFPDTQYF TGTGCCAGCAGCCGAGAGACTAGCGGGTTCCCAGATACGCAGTATTTT
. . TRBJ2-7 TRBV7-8 CASSLGGVGNEQYF TGTGCCAGCAGCTTAGGCGGGGTCGGGAACGAGCAGTACTTC
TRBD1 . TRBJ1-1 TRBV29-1 CSVDTGGNTEAFF TGCAGCGTTGATACAGGGGGAAACACTGAAGCTTTCTTT
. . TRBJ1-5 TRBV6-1 CASSEGPGNQPQHF TGTGCCAGCAGTGAAGGGCCAGGGAATCAGCCCCAGCATTTT
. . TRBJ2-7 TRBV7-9 CASLRPGRNEQYF TGTGCCAGCCTCCGACCAGGGCGCAACGAGCAGTACTTC
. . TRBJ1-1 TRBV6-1 CASSEREGRPSTEAFF TGTGCCAGCAGTGAACGAGAGGGGAGGCCATCCACTGAAGCTTTCTTT
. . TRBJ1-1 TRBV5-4 CASSLFRALNTEAFF TGTGCCAGCAGCTTGTTCAGGGCCCTGAACACTGAAGCTTTCTTT
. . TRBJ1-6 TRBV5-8 CASSLTAYNSPLHF TGTGCCAGCAGCCTGACAGCGTATAATTCACCCCTCCACTTT
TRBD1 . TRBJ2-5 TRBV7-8 CASSFRDRQETQYF TGTGCCAGCAGCTTCCGGGACAGGCAAGAGACCCAGTACTTC
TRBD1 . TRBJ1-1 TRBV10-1 CASSGSGTGITEAFF TGCGCCAGCAGTGGATCCGGGACAGGAATCACTGAAGCTTTCTTT
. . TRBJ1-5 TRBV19 CASSAQGSGQPQHF TGTGCCAGTAGTGCGCAGGGGAGTGGACAGCCCCAGCATTTT
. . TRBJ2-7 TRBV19 CASIVVTDQTYEQYF TGTGCCAGTATAGTGGTGACAGACCAAACCTACGAGCAGTACTTC
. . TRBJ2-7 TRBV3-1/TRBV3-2 CASSQQGYEQYF TGTGCCAGCAGCCAACAGGGGTACGAGCAGTACTTC
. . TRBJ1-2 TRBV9 CASSVGPGGVYGYTF TGTGCCAGCAGCGTAGGCCCGGGGGGGGTCTATGGCTACACCTTC
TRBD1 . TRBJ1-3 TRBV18 CASSLGQGAGNTIYF TGTGCCAGCTCACTCGGACAGGGCGCAGGAAACACCATATATTTT
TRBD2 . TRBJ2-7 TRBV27 CASRIAGGAGYEQYF TGTGCCAGCCGCATAGCGGGAGGGGCGGGGTACGAGCAGTACTTC
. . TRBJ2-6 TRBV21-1 CASISTEVQASGANVLTF TGTGCCAGCATCTCGACGGAAGTGCAGGCCTCTGGGGCCAACGTCCTGACTTTC
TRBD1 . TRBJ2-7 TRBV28 CASSLQGAGEQYF TGTGCCAGCAGTTTGCAGGGGGCGGGGGAGCAGTACTTC
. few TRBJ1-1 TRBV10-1 CASSSDRSLTEAFF TGCGCCAGCAGTTCAGACAGGAGTCTGACTGAAGCTTTCTTT
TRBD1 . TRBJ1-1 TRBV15 CATSKGQETEAFF TGTGCCACCAGCAAAGGACAGGAGACTGAAGCTTTCTTT
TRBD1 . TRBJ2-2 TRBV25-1 CASSATGANTGELFF TGTGCCAGCAGTGCCACAGGGGCGAACACCGGGGAGCTGTTTTTT
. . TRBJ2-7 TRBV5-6 CASTPLQDSYEQYF TGTGCCAGCACCCCCTTACAGGATTCCTACGAGCAGTACTTC
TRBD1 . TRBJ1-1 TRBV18 CASSRQGADRDTEAFF TGTGCCAGCTCTCGTCAGGGGGCTGACAGGGACACTGAAGCTTTCTTT
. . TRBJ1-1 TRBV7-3 CASRRPGQANTEAFF TGTGCCAGCAGGCGTCCGGGACAAGCGAACACTGAAGCTTTCTTT
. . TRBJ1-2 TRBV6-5 CASSKPGTLYGYTF TGTGCCAGCAGTAAACCCGGGACACTCTATGGCTACACCTTC
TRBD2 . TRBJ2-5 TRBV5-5 CASSLDSGGPWETQYF TGTGCCAGCAGCCTAGATAGCGGGGGCCCTTGGGAGACCCAGTACTTC
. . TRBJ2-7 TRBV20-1 CSASATYEQYF TGCAGTGCTAGTGCAACCTACGAGCAGTACTTC